The next 6 T cell receptor beta chains were all read from a single sample in a study of regulatory T cells in long-lasting Graves disease. Time point meaning: newly diagnosed GD, antithyroid drugs for less than 3 months. Extracted RNA from PBMCs served as the source of the TCR library. In building TCR beta libraries, iRepertoire HTBI primers were used together with Arm-PCR of CDR3 regions. One entry per CDR3 protein, called by TCRdb with MiXCR from the multiplex PCR reads. The sample has 530,000 or so distinct CDR3 sequences, roughly 12% seen once. This same sample was also part of a study on T cells in Graves' hyperthyroidism and ophthalmopathy.

The sequences come from peripheral blood mononuclear cells (PBMCs), collected at new diagnosis, from a patient treated with antithyroid drugs. These receptors all come from a man under 40 with Graves disease.

This clonotype has more than one count but fewer than ten. The J gene is TRBJ2-4, the V gene TRBV12-3 or TRBV12-4; D uncertain. V was pared by 1 base and J by 6 bases, with 7 bases between. This CDR3 is 13 amino acids long. This CDR3 reads CASSLDTGNIQYF. For the CDR3, the DNA is TGTGCCAGCAGTTTAGATACGGGAAACATTCAGTACTTC.

There are many counts of this clonotype. The gene calls are TRBV20-1 and TRBJ1-1, with TRBD1 identical over 7 bases. The CDR3 covers 13 residues. Trimming at V came to 4 bases and at J to 5 bases, leaving 7 bases not matched to a gene. The germline V gene has CDR1 DFQATT and CDR2 SNEGSKA (reference sequence). The CDR3 DNA reads as TGCAGTGCTAACAGGGGTGCAGCGACTGAAGCTTTCTTT. It yields the protein CSANRGAATEAFF.

This clonotype has just a few counts. This rearrangement joins TRBV11-2 to TRBJ2-3, with TRBD2 identical over 12 bases. Trimming at V came to 4 bases and at J to 14 bases, leaving 10 bases not matched to a gene. This CDR3 is built from 14 residues. Germline CDR1 is SGHAT and CDR2 is FQNNGV. CDR3 protein: CASSSRTSGDFGYF. The CDR3 DNA is TGTGCCAGCAGCTCCCGGACTAGCGGGGACTTTGGGTATTTT.

This clonotype was counted only a few times. The rearrangement joins TRBV7-6 to TRBJ2-2, with a possible D match to TRBD2 (5 bases). V dropped 4 bases and J dropped 7 bases, with 10 bases sitting between them. The CDR3 sequence is 13 residues long. Germline V gives CDR1 SGHVS, CDR2 FNYEAQ. DNA of the CDR3: TGTGCCAGCAGCTCCGGACTGGGCGGGGAGCTGTTTTTT. It is translated as CASSSGLGGELFF.

This clonotype was recorded at least ten times. The chain links TRBV20-1 to TRBJ2-3; 9 bases agree with TRBD2. The germline V gene has CDR1 DFQATT and CDR2 SNEGSKA (reference sequence). The CDR3 runs 14 residues. V was clipped by 6 bases and J by 6 bases; unmatched bases: 10. CDR3 sequence (DNA): TGCAGTGCGACTGGCGGGAGGGCCCTCGATACGCAGTATTTT. Protein: CSATGGRALDTQYF.

Ten or more counts support this clonotype. This chain links TRBV20-1 with TRBJ2-1, with 8 bases matching TRBD2. The CDR3 runs to 13 residues. CDR1 is DFQATT, CDR2 SNEGSKA, per germline (reference sequence). The CDR3 bases are TGCGCCCAGCGGGAGTCCTCCTACAATGAGCAGTTCTTC. Translation gives CAQRESSYNEQFF.